Following are 18 T cell receptor beta chains from one sample sequenced in a study of T cell responses to AZD1222 COVID-19 vaccine. Method: immunoSEQ multiplex PCR; TCRdb's copy keeps in-frame clones and lacks some. The sample holds 150,000 to 200,000 clones, roughly 93% seen once. Sequenced material: peripheral blood, taken on day 0 of AZD1222 vaccination. The receptors stem from an adult in good health.

This chain joins TRBV27 and TRBJ2-7, with TRBD2 matching over 7 bases. Germline CDR1 reads MNHEY; CDR2 reads SMNVEV (reference sequence). V trimming: 6 bases; J trimming: 2 bases; junction bases outside the gene matches: 4. This CDR3 has 13 amino acids. The CDR3 DNA reads as TGTGCCAGCAGGGCGGGAGCCACCTACGAGCAGTACTTC. Translated, it gives CASRAGATYEQYF.

The chain uses TRBV15 and TRBJ2-3, with D perhaps matching TRBD1 or TRBD2 (5 bases each). The CDR3 contains 17 residues. The germline V and J ends were trimmed by 2 bases and 2 bases, with 17 bases remaining between them. Germline V gene data show CDR1 as LNHNV and CDR2 as YYDKDF (reference sequence). The CDR3 is CATSRLLPGTVTDTQYF. The DNA for the CDR3 is TGTGCCACCAGCAGATTGTTACCCGGGACCGTCACAGATACGCAGTATTTT.

The V gene is TRBV18, the J gene TRBJ2-1; D unclear. The CDR3 is 14 residues long. The germline gives CDR1 KGHSH, CDR2 LQKENI. Trimming removed 3 bases from V and 7 bases from J, with 13 bases in between. This CDR3 reads CASSPQPAQNEQFF. CDR3 in DNA: TGTGCCAGCTCACCCCAGCCTGCACAGAATGAGCAGTTCTTC.

The J gene is TRBJ1-1, the V gene TRBV5-6; tentative D call: TRBD1 (5 bases). Germline CDR1 and CDR2: SGHDT and YYEEEE. This CDR3 has 13 amino acids. The V end lost 5 bases, the J end lost 1 base, and 9 bases lay between the germline ends. Here the CDR3 reads CASRGRENTEAFF. In DNA form, the CDR3 reads TGTGCCAGCAGGGGCAGGGAGAACACTGAAGCTTTCTTT.

The chain recombines TRBV29-1 with TRBJ1-1; no definite D call. Trimming removed 4 bases at V and 11 bases at J, with 5 bases between. In germline, CDR1 is SQVTM, CDR2 ANQGSEA. This CDR3 region has 8 residues. In DNA form, the CDR3 reads TGCAGCGTTGTAGGTGCTTTCTTT. Protein: CSVVGAFF.

The chain is built from TRBV28 and TRBJ1-1; D remains unclear. Germline V CDR1 and CDR2: MDHEN, SYDVKM. This CDR3 is 12 amino acids long. The V end lost 5 bases, the J end lost 6 bases, and 10 bases lay between the germline ends. CDR3 region: CASSPRTPEAFF. CDR3 nucleotides: TGTGCCAGCAGTCCACGCACCCCTGAAGCTTTCTTT.

The gene calls are TRBV25-1 and TRBJ2-1; D unresolved. Per the germline V gene, CDR1 is MGHDK and CDR2 is SYGVNS. CDR3 length: 13 residues. Trimming removed 5 bases from V and 2 bases from J, with 7 bases in between. The CDR3 reads CASSNTAYNEQFF. CDR3 DNA: TGTGCCAGCAGTAATACCGCCTACAATGAGCAGTTCTTC.

CDR3 region: CATSRESLGQGTYEQYF. Written as DNA, the CDR3 is TGTGCCACCAGCAGAGAAAGCTTGGGACAGGGTACGTACGAGCAGTACTTC. This sequence joins TRBV15 and TRBJ2-7, with 9 nucleotides matching TRBD1. Germline CDR1 LNHNV, CDR2 YYDKDF (reference sequence). J was trimmed by 4 bases and V by 0 bases; bases with no gene match: 10. The CDR3 is 17 amino acids.

This clone came up a few times. This chain uses TRBV19 with TRBJ2-5, with 8 bases that match TRBD1. CDR1 is LNHDA and CDR2 is SQIVND in the germline V gene (reference sequence). The trim removed 5 bases at V and 7 bases at J, leaving 6 bases unmatched. The length of the CDR3 is 13 residues. The CDR3 nucleotides read TGTGCCAGTAGTGCCGGACAGGGAGGGACCCAGTACTTC. This sequence encodes CASSAGQGGTQYF.

The J gene is TRBJ2-7, the V gene TRBV7-2; 11 nucleotides agree with TRBD1. With V trimmed by 4 bases and J by 7 bases, 9 bases remained unmatched. The CDR3 extends over 15 amino acids. Germline V gene lookup returns CDR1 SGHTA and CDR2 FQGNSA. The CDR3 DNA reads as TGTGCCAGCAGCTACTGGGACAGGGGGTTGTGGGAGCAGTACTTC. It codes for CASSYWDRGLWEQYF. Full variable domain (outside the CDR3, taken from reference TRBV7-2 and TRBJ2-7): GAGVSQSPSNKVTEKGKDVELRCDPISGHTALYWYRQSLGQGLEFLIYFQGNSAPDKSGLPSDRFSAERTGGSVSTLTIQRTQQEDSAVYLCASSYWDRGLWEQYFGPGTRLTVT.

The chain is built from TRBV7-9 and TRBJ2-4; D might be TRBD1 (5 bases). This CDR3 contains 14 residues. Deletions cut 4 bases from V and 4 bases from J, with 11 bases between. Germline lookup yields CDR1 SEHNR and CDR2 FQNEAQ (reference sequence). CDR3 nucleotide sequence: TGTGCCAGCAGCTCTCCTCAGGGAAAAAACATTCAGTACTTC. Translating it yields CASSSPQGKNIQYF. The complete variable domain, with remaining parts taken from reference TRBV7-9 and TRBJ2-4, reads DTGVSQNPRHKITKRGQNVTFRCDPISEHNRLYWYRQTLGQGPEFLTYFQNEAQLEKSRLLSDRFSAERPKGSFSTLEIQRTEQGDSAMYLCASSSPQGKNIQYFGAGTRLSVL.

For the CDR3, the DNA is TGCGCCAGCAGCTCTTGGCAGGGCCCCGGGAACACTGAAGCTTTCTTT. Its protein is CASSSWQGPGNTEAFF. The chain employs TRBV5-1 and TRBJ1-1; possible D gene TRBD1, 5 bases. The germline V and J ends were trimmed by 3 bases and 1 base, with 16 bases remaining between them. Germline lookup yields CDR1 SGHRS and CDR2 YFSETQ. CDR3 length: 16 amino acids.

The chain recombines TRBV30 with TRBJ1-1; perhaps TRBD1 as D (5 bases). Germline V lookup: CDR1 GTSNPN, CDR2 SVGIG (reference sequence). V lost 7 bases and J lost 1, with 13 bases in between. This CDR3 has 13 residues. The CDR3 loop reads CAFGRGPNTEAFF. The CDR3 DNA is TGTGCCTTCGGCCGGGGCCCGAACACTGAAGCTTTCTTT.

The chain couples TRBV19 to TRBJ1-1, with 9 bases aligning to TRBD1. Per the germline V gene, CDR1 is LNHDA and CDR2 is SQIVND (reference sequence). Trimming removed 7 bases from V and 5 bases from J; junction bases left unmatched: 17. This CDR3 comprises 17 residues. The chain's CDR3 is CASTDSGHRGRGTEAFF. The DNA of the CDR3 is TGTGCCAGTACCGACTCGGGACACAGGGGGCGAGGGACTGAAGCTTTCTTT.

This clone appeared a few times. This chain uses TRBV6-1 with TRBJ2-7; D not certain. The V end lost 6 bases, the J end lost 6 bases, and 9 bases lay between the germline ends. Per the germline V gene, CDR1 is MNHNS and CDR2 is SASEGT. The CDR3 is made up of 11 amino acids. This CDR3 is CASSLRLEQYF. CDR3 DNA: TGTGCCAGCAGCCTCCGCCTCGAGCAGTACTTC.

The chain is built from TRBV15 and TRBJ1-1, with TRBD1 as a possible D gene (6 bases). V was trimmed by 0 bases and J by 3 bases, leaving 8 bases between them. CDR3 length equals 14 residues. Germline CDR1 is LNHNV and CDR2 is YYDKDF (reference sequence). The CDR3 DNA sequence: TGTGCCACCAGCAGAGATTGGGGGCACACTGAAGCTTTCTTT. Its protein is CATSRDWGHTEAFF.

The V gene is TRBV28, the J gene TRBJ1-2; the D is unclear. CDR3 length: 12 residues. CDR1 and CDR2 from the germline V gene are MDHEN and SYDVKM. Trimming took off 6 bases at V and 8 bases at J, with 13 bases between the two ends. As DNA, the CDR3 is TGTGCCAGCAGGCCCAACAGTGAGGGCTACACCTTC. Translation gives CASRPNSEGYTF.

The chain is built from TRBV4-1 and TRBJ1-6, with D maybe TRBD1 (6 bases). Trimming shortened V by 4 bases and J by 10 bases, and 14 bases separated the two germline ends. CDR1 and CDR2 from the germline V gene are MGHRA and YSYEKL. The CDR3 totals 14 residues. The CDR3 coding sequence is TGCGCCAGCAGCCCTACAGGGTACAACTCACCCCTCCACTTT. Translated, it gives CASSPTGYNSPLHF.